This T cell receptor (beta chain) was identified in a study of beta chain features in type 1 diabetes. The length of the CDR3 is 16 residues. V trimming: 0 bases; J trimming: 6 bases; junction bases outside the gene matches: 8. The V gene's germline CDR1 is LNHNV and CDR2 YYDKDF (reference sequence). This clone showed up just a few times. All of the isolated RNA was reverse transcribed, so expressed TCRB transcripts were sequenced. The method was immunoSEQ multiplex PCR; TCRdb's version includes in-frame clones alone and lacks a portion of them. The data show about 410,000 clones, approximately 15% seen once.

The TCR comes from a man younger than 40 in good health. This chain links TRBV15 with TRBJ2-1, with 7 nucleotides matching TRBD2. Sequencing input: naive CD4+ T cells from blood. CDR3 residues: CATSREGGTSANEQFF. DNA for the CDR3: TGTGCCACCAGCAGAGAGGGGGGGACGTCCGCCAATGAGCAGTTCTTC.